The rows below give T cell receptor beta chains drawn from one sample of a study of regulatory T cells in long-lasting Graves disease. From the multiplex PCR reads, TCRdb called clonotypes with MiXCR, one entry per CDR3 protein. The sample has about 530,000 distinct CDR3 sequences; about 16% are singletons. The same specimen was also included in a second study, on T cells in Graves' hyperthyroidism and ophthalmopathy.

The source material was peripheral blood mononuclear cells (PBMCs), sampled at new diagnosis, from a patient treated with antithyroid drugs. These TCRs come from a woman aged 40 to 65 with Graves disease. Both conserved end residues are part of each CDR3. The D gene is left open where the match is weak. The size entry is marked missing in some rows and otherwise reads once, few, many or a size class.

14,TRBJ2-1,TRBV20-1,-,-,TGCAGTGCTAGAGAGGCTAATGGGTACAATGAGCAGTTCTTC,CSAREANGYNEQFF
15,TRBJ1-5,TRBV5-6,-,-,TGTGCCAGCAGCTCCCTGGAGGGAGGGCATCAGCCCCAGCATTTT,CASSSLEGGHQPQHF
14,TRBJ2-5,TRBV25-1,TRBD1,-,TGTGCCAGCAGTGGAGCCACAGGGGGCGAGACCCAGTACTTC,CASSGATGGETQYF
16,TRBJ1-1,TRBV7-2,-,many,TGTGCCAGCAGTCGGACCCCTGTGCAGGGGAGAACTGAAGCTTTCTTT,CASSRTPVQGRTEAFF
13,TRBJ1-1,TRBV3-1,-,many,TGTGCCAGCAGCCAAGTCCGCAGAACTGAAGCTTTCTTT,CASSQVRRTEAFF
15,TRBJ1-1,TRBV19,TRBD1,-,TGTGCCAGTAGTCCCGACAGGGGCCCGGTAACTGAAGCTTTCTTT,CASSPDRGPVTEAFF
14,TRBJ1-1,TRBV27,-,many,TGTGCCAGCAGTTTCGACAGCACCAACACTGAAGCTTTCTTT,CASSFDSTNTEAFF
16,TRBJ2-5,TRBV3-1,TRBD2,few,TGTGCCAGCAGCCAAGCACTAGCGGGGGGGCGGGAGACCCAGTACTTC,CASSQALAGGRETQYF
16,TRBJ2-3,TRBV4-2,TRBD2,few,TGTGCCAGCAGCCAGGATCCAGCGGGGGGAGTTGATACGCAGTATTTT,CASSQDPAGGVDTQYF
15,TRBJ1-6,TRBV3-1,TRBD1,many,TGTGCCAGCAGCCCGGGACAGGGGGCTTATTCACCCCTCCACTTT,CASSPGQGAYSPLHF
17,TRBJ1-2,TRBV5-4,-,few,TGTGCCAGCAGCTTGGGGCAACGGACTATAAGCTCATGGGGCTACACCTTC,CASSLGQRTISSWGYTF
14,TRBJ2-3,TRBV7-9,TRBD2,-,TGTGCCAGCAGCACTCGGGACTACGGAGATACGCAGTATTTT,CASSTRDYGDTQYF
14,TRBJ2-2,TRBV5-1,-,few,TGCGCCAGCAGCGCAATGGTGAGCACCGGGGAGCTGTTTTTT,CASSAMVSTGELFF
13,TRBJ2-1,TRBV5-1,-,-,TGCGCCAGCAGCTTGTTGAGGGCGGATGAGCAGTTCTTC,CASSLLRADEQFF
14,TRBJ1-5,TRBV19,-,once,TGTGCCAGTAACTCTGGAGGACTAAATCAGCCCCAGCATTTT,CASNSGGLNQPQHF
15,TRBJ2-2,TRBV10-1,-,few,TGCGCCAGCAGTTCCGGGGGCTCGAACACCGGGGAGCTGTTTTTT,CASSSGGSNTGELFF
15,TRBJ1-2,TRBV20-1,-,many,TGCAGTGCTCCGCCGAGCGATCTGCTTAACTATGGCTACACCTTC,CSAPPSDLLNYGYTF
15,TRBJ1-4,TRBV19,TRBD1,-,TGTGCCAGTAGGGAGACAGGGGGACCCAATGAAAAACTGTTTTTT,CASRETGGPNEKLFF
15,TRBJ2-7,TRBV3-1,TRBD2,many,TGTGCCAGCAGCGGGACTAGCGGGGGTTACCACGAGCAGTACTTC,CASSGTSGGYHEQYF
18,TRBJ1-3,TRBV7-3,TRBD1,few,TGTGCCAGCAGCCCTCGATACCGGACAGGGGAGGGTGGAAACACCATATATTTT,CASSPRYRTGEGGNTIYF
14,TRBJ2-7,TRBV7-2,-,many,TGTGCCAGCAGCTTAGTCCGGGGGCCCTACGAGCAGTACTTC,CASSLVRGPYEQYF
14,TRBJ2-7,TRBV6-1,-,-,TGTGCCAGCAGCCTGGAGCCAGAAGGCTACGAGCAGTACTTC,CASSLEPEGYEQYF
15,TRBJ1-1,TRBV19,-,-,TGTGCCAGTAGTATATTTGGGGCCCTGAACACTGAAGCTTTCTTT,CASSIFGALNTEAFF
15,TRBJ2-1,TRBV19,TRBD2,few,TGTGCCAGTAGTACCTCTTGGGCGGGGGTCAATGAGCAGTTCTTC,CASSTSWAGVNEQFF
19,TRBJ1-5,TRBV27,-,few,TGTGCCAGCAGTTTATCTTTGTGGCAGGAGCTTAATAGCAATCAGCCCCAGCATTTT,CASSLSLWQELNSNQPQHF
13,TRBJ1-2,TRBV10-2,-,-,TGCGCCAGCAGTGAGTTCAGTAACTATGGCTACACCTTC,CASSEFSNYGYTF
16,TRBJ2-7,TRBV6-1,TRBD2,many,TGTGCCAGCAGCCCCCCCACTAGCGGGGGGAGCTACGAGCAGTACTTC,CASSPPTSGGSYEQYF
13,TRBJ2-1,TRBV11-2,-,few,TGTGCCAGCAGCCAAGAAGGATGGTATGAGCAGTTCTTC,CASSQEGWYEQFF
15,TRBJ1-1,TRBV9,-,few,TGTGCCAGCAGCGGAGGACCGGGACTTGACACTGAAGCTTTCTTT,CASSGGPGLDTEAFF
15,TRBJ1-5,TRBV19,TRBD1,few,TGTGCCAGTAGTATCCCAGGGGGGAGCAATCAGCCCCAGCATTTT,CASSIPGGSNQPQHF
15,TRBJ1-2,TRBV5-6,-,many,TGTGCCAGCAGCTTGAGGGCAGGCTCGGGCTATGGCTACACCTTC,CASSLRAGSGYGYTF
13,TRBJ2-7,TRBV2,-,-,TGTGCCAGCAGGGTGACTAGTTTCTACGAGCAGTACTTC,CASRVTSFYEQYF
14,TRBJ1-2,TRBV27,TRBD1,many,TGTGCCAGCAGCCGGACAGGGGCCCTCTATGGCTACACCTTC,CASSRTGALYGYTF
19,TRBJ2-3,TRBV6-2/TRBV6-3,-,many,TGTGCCAGCAGTTACTCGATACAGGGAACGGATCATTGGCCAGATACGCAGTATTTT,CASSYSIQGTDHWPDTQYF
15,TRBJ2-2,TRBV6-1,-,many,TGTGCCAGCAGTGACGGGGACATTAACACCGGGGAGCTGTTTTTT,CASSDGDINTGELFF
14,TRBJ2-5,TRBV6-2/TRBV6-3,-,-,TGTGCCAGCAGTGACTGGTTCTCGGAGGAGACCCAGTACTTC,CASSDWFSEETQYF
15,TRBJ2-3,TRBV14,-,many,TGTGCCAGCAGCCAAGAAGGTGGGAGCACAGATACGCAGTATTTT,CASSQEGGSTDTQYF
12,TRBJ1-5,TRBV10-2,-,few,TGCGCCAGCAGATCCTACCGGGGCCCCTTGCATTTT,CASRSYRGPLHF
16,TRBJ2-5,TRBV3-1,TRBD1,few,TGTGCCAGCAGCCAGTCCCCGGGACAGGGTTCAGAGACCCAGTACTTC,CASSQSPGQGSETQYF
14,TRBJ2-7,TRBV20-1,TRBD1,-,TGCAGTGCTAGAGATCCAGGGGGCACCTACGAGCAGTACTTC,CSARDPGGTYEQYF
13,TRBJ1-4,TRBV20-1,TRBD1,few,TGCAGTGCCCAACAGGGGGCGGAGGAAAAACTGTTTTTT,CSAQQGAEEKLFF
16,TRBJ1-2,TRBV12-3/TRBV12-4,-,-,TGTGCCAGCAGTTTAGCGCACGTCCTCACTAACTATGGCTACACCTTC,CASSLAHVLTNYGYTF
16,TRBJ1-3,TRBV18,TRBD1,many,TGTGCCAGCTCACCACAAGGGACAGGGACTGGAAACACCATATATTTT,CASSPQGTGTGNTIYF
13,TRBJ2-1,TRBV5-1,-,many,TGCGCCAGCAGCAACCGACCCCGGGATGAGCAGTTCTTC,CASSNRPRDEQFF
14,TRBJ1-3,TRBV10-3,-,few,TGTGCCACCGAAACAGCCGACTCTGGAAACACCATATATTTT,CATETADSGNTIYF
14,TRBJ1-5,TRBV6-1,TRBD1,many,TGTGCCAGCACCCTCTCAACAGGGGGCAAGACCCAGCATTTT,CASTLSTGGKTQHF
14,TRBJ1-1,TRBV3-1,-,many,TGTGCCAGCAGCCAGGCGGACGGTAACACTGAAGCTTTCTTT,CASSQADGNTEAFF
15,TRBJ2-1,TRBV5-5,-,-,TGTGCCAGCAGCGACGCTGCTAGTGTGTTCAATGAGCAGTTCTTC,CASSDAASVFNEQFF
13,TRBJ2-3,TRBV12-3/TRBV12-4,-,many,TGTGCCAGCAGCCCTCGGGCGGGAGATACGCAGTATTTT,CASSPRAGDTQYF
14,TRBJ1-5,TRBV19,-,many,TGTGCCAGTAGTATTCAGGGGAGCAATCAGCCCCAGCATTTT,CASSIQGSNQPQHF
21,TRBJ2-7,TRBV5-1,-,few,TGCGCCAGCAGCTTGGCCCTCTCGATCCGGGGTTTTGATTCTGGTTCCTACGAGCAGTACTTC,CASSLALSIRGFDSGSYEQYF
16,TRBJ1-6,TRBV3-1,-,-,TGTGCCAGCAGCCAAGCCTTGGCCACTATAAATTCACCCCTCCACTTT,CASSQALATINSPLHF
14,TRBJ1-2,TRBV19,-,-,TGTGCCAGTAGCCCCCGGGACGCCGGAGGCGGCTACACCTTC,CASSPRDAGGGYTF
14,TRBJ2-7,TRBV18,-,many,TGTGCCAGCTCACCACCGAGTAATTTGGTCGAGCAGTACTTC,CASSPPSNLVEQYF